This paragraph reports one TCR beta chain. The sample comes from a study of shared T cell receptors in the human thymus. V dropped 6 bases and J dropped 0; count of bases not matched to a gene: 3. Germline values: CDR1 MGHDK, CDR2 SYGVNS. This CDR3 is 14 amino acids long. Using immunoSEQ multiplex PCR, the repertoire was profiled, and TCRdb retains in-frame clones only, with some absent. The table lists 550,000 to 800,000 clones, 70% to 90% of them singletons, with roughly 0.01% in the top ten. This sample also belongs to another study, concerning human thymus T cells. As that report states: Resections that were taken during corrective heart surgery supplied the thymus tissue. Across thymic and blood repertoires, the usage of V and J genes appeared to be biased.

The chain is built from TRBV25-1 and TRBJ2-5; 8 bases match TRBD1. Sequenced input: thymocytes. The clonotype comes from a girl under two years old with a congenital heart defect. In nucleotides, the CDR3 is TGTGCCAGCAGGAGACAGGGGAACCAAGAGACCCAGTACTTC. The encoded protein is CASRRQGNQETQYF.